This T cell receptor beta chain was sequenced during a study of T cells in women clearing cervical HPV infection. Overall study results and limits: Repertoire richness, not evenness, was significantly elevated in CIN3+ cases versus controls. Combining TCR richness with V gene abundances gave approximately 0.84 AUC.

On this clone itself: Its antigen is still unknown.

Here immunoSEQ multiplex PCR was the method, and the copy in TCRdb shows in-frame clones only, minus some. The repertoire shows about 30,000 clones; the top ten hold roughly 4%. The sequencing sample was made of blood buffy coat. The TCR was taken from a woman aged 18 to 75 with a cervical HPV16 infection that either progressed to CIN3+ or cleared (not recorded which).

The sequenced CDR3 bases are TGTGCCAGCAGCTCGGGACTAGCACGAGAGACC. Protein sequence: CASSSGLARET. The whole CDR3 sequence is CASSSGLARETQYF. V gene TRBV11-3 combines with J gene TRBJ2-5, with 9 bases aligning to TRBD2. Read coverage stops 3 residues before the CDR3 terminus; the germline J gene supplies the remainder. Trimming removed 4 bases from V and 4 bases from J; junction bases left unmatched: 4. This CDR3 contains 14 residues. Looked up from germline, CDR1 is SGHNT and CDR2 is YENEEA.